The clone carrying this T cell receptor beta chain is a singleton in its sample. Antigen: not known. The record originates from a study of OX40 agonist ivuxolimab in advanced cancers. Background on the study: Intravenous ivuxolimab at 0.01 to 10 mg/kg was given to patients every 2 weeks.

Trimming stripped 7 bases from V and 1 base from J, with 10 bases between. CDR3 size: 14 residues. Germline CDR1 reads MGHDK; CDR2 reads SYGVNS. Regarding the study as a whole: A proportion of nonresponders additionally exhibited low normalized T-cell clonal expansion.

Sequencing was performed with immunoSEQ multiplex PCR; in TCRdb, only in-frame clones are kept and a portion is missing. The data hold roughly 35,000 clones, with about 88% observed a single time. The material was CD4+ or CD8+ T cells sorted from blood, obtained in a trial of the OX40 agonist ivuxolimab. V is TRBV25-1 and J is TRBJ1-4, with D uncertain. The sequence came from an adult with an advanced solid tumor such as melanoma, head and neck, liver or kidney cancer. Written as DNA, the CDR3 is TGTGCCAGCAAAGGTGGCGGAACTAATGAAAAACTGTTTTTT. Its protein is CASKGGGTNEKLFF.